The clone carrying this TCR beta chain turned up a few times. Its specificity is not known. TCRdb's copy holds only in-frame clones and misses some; the assay was immunoSEQ multiplex PCR. The counts give some 37,000 clones, none of them seen only once; about 1.2% is held by the top ten. CDR3 length: 11 amino acids. V was pared by 10 bases and J by 8 bases, with 11 bases between. The germline V gene encodes CDR1 MNHNY and CDR2 SVGAGI (reference sequence). These data come from a study of T cells after posttransplantation cyclophosphamide. Findings and limits, study-wide: Blood and skin or GI T cell repertoires showed limited TRB overlap.

This chain uses TRBV6-6 with TRBJ2-2; possible D gene TRBD1, 6 bases. This sequence originates from a girl under 18 in good health, CMV-negative, and a related stem cell transplant donor. The specimen was PBMCs. DNA for the CDR3: TGTGCCACCACAGGGTCGGGGGAGCTGTTTTTT. It translates to CATTGSGELFF.